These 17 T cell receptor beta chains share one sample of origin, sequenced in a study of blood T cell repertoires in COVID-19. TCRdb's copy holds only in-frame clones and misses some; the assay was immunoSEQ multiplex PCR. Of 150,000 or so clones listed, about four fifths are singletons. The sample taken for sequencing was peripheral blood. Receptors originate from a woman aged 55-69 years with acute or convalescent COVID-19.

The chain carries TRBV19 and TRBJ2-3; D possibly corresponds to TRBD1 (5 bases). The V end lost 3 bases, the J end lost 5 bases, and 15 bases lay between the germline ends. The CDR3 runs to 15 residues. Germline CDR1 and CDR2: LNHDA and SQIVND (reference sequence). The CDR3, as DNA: TGTGCCAGTAGTATTAACACTGGGGCGCGAGATACGCAGTATTTT. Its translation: CASSINTGARDTQYF.

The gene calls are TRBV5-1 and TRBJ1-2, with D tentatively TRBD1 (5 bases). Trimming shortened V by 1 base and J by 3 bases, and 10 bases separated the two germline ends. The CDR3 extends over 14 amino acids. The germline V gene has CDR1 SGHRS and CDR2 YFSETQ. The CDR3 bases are TGCGCCAGCAGCTTGCAGGGAGGGGACTATGGCTACACCTTC. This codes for CASSLQGGDYGYTF. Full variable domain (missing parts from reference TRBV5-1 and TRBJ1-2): KAGVTQTPRYLIKTRGQQVTLSCSPISGHRSVSWYQQTPGQGLQFLFEYFSETQRNKGNFPGRFSGRQFSNSRSEMNVSTLELGDSALYLCASSLQGGDYGYTFGSGTRLTVV.

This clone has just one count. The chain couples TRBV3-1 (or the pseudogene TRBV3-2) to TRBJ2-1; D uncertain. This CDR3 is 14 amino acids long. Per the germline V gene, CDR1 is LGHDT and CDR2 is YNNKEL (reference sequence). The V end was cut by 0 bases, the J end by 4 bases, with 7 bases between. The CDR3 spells CASSQDVRYNEQFF. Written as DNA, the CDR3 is TGTGCCAGCAGCCAAGATGTGCGGTACAATGAGCAGTTCTTC.

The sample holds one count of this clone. The CDR3 sequence is CASTGHYGYTF. The CDR3 bases are TGTGCCAGTACAGGGCACTATGGCTACACCTTC. The chain carries TRBV28 and TRBJ1-2; the D gene is possibly TRBD1 (6 bases). The germline gives CDR1 MDHEN, CDR2 SYDVKM. The CDR3 is 11 residues long. Trimming left V 9 bases short and J 3 bases short, with 8 bases between.

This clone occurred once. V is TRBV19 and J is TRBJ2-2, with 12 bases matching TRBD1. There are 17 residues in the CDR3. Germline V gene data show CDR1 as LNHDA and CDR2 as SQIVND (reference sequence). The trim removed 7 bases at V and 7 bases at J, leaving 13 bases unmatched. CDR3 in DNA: TGTGCCAGTATCCCCGGGACAGGGGGCTTAAGGGGCGGGGAGCTGTTTTTT. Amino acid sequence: CASIPGTGGLRGGELFF.

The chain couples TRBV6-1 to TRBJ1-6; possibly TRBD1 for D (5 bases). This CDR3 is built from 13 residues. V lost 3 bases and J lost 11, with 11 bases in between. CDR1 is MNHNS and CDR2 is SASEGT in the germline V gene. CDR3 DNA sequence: TGTGCCAGCAGTGAGGCAGGGCTAACACCCCTCCACTTT. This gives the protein CASSEAGLTPLHF.

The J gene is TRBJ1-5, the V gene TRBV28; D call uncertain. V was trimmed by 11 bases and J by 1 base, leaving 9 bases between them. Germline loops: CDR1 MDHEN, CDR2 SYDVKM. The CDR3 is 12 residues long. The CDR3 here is CAGGGSNQPQHF. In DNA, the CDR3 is TGTGCCGGTGGCGGGAGCAATCAGCCCCAGCATTTT.

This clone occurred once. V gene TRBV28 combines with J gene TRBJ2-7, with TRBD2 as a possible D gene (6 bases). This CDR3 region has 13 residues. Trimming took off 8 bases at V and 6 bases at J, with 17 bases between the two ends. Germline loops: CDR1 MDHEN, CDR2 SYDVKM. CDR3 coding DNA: TGTGCCAGCCAAGACGGGCGGGACCGCGAGCAGTACTTC. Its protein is CASQDGRDREQYF.

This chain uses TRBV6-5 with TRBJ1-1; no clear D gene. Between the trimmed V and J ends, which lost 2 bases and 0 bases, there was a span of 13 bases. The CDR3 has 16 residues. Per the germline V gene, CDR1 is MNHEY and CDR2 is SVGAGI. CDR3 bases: TGTGCCAGCAGTTACGAGAGCGGGGAAATGAACACTGAAGCTTTCTTT. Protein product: CASSYESGEMNTEAFF.

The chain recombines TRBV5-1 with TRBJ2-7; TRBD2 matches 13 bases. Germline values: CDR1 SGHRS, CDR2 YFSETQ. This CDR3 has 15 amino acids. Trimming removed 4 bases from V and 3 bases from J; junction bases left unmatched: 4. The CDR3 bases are TGCGCCAGCAGCCTCAGGACTAGCGGGAGCTACGAGCAGTACTTC. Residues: CASSLRTSGSYEQYF.

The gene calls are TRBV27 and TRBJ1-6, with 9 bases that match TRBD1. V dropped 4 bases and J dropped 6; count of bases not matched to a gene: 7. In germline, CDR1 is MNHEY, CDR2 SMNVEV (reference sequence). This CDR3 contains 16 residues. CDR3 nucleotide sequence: TGTGCCAGCAGTTCAGGGAACAGGGGGCGTAATTCACCCCTCCACTTT. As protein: CASSSGNRGRNSPLHF.

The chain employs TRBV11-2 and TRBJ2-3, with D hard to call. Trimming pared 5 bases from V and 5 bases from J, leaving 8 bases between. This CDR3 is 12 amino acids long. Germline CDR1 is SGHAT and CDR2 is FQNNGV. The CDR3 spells CASSPQIDTQYF. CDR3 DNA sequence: TGTGCCAGCAGCCCACAGATAGATACGCAGTATTTT.

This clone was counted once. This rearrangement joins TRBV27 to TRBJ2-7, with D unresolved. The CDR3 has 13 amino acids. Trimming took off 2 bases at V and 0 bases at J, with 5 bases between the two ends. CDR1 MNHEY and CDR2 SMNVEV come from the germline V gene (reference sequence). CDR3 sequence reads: CASSLEPSYEQYF. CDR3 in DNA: TGTGCCAGCAGTTTAGAGCCCTCCTACGAGCAGTACTTC.

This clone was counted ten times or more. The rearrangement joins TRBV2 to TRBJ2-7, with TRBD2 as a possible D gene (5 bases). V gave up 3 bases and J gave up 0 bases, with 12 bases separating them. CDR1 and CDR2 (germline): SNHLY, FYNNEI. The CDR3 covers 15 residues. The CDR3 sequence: CASSDVRENSYEQYF. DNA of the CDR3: TGTGCCAGCAGTGATGTACGGGAAAACTCCTACGAGCAGTACTTC.

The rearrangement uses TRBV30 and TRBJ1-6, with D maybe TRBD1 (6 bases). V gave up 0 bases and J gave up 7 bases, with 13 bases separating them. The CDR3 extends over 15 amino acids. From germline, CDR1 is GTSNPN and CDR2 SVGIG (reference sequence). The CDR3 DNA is TGTGCCTGGAGTGTAAGAGGGGGTGGGAATTCACCCCTCCACTTT. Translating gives CAWSVRGGGNSPLHF. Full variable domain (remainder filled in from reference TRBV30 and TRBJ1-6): SQTIHQWPATLVQPVGSPLSLECTVEGTSNPNLYWYRQAAGRGLQLLFYSVGIGQISSEVPQNLSASRPQDRQFILSSKKLLLSDSGFYLCAWSVRGGGNSPLHFGNGTRLTVT.

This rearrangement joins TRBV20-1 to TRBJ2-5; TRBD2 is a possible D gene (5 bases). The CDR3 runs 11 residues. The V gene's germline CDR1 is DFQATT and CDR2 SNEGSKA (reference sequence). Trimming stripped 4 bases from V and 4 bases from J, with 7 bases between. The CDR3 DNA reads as TGCAGTGCTACACTAGGAGAGACCCAGTACTTC. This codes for CSATLGETQYF.

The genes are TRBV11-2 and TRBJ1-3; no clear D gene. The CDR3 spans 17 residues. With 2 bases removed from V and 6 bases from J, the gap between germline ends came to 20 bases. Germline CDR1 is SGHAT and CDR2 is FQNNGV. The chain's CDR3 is CASSLLGAVGSSNTIYF. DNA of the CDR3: TGTGCCAGCAGCTTACTGGGCGCCGTAGGCTCCTCAAACACCATATATTTT.